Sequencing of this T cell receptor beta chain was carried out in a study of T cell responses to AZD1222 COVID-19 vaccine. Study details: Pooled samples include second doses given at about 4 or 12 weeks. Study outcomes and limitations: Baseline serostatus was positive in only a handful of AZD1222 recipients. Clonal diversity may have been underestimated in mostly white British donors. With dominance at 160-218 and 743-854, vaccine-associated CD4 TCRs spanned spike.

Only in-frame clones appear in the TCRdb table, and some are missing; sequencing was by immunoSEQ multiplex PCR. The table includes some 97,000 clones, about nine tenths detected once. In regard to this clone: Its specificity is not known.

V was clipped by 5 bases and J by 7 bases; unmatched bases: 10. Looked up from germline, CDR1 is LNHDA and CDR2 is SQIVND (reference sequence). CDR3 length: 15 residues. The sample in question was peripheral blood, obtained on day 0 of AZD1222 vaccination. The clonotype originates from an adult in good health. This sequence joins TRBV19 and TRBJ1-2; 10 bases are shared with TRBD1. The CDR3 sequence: CASSSGQGVGGGYTF. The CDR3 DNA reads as TGTGCCAGTAGTTCCGGACAGGGGGTAGGTGGTGGCTACACCTTC.